These 25 T cell receptor beta chains were all obtained from the same sample, sequenced in a study of cytomegalovirus exposure and HLA in healthy donors. Both 60 Vbeta primers and 13 Jbeta primers went into the PCR. Sequencing was performed with immunoSEQ multiplex PCR; in TCRdb, only in-frame clones are kept and a portion is missing. The table records 90,000 to 120,000 clones, around 67% of them present only once. The sequenced sample consisted of PBMCs. These receptors were taken from a woman in her thirties or forties in good health and CMV-seropositive.

The rearrangement links TRBV4-1 to TRBJ1-5; possibly TRBD1 for D (5 bases). This CDR3 spans 16 amino acids. Germline V lookup: CDR1 MGHRA, CDR2 YSYEKL. V was clipped by 0 bases and J by 5 bases, with 14 bases between them. The CDR3 DNA follows: TGCGCCAGCAGCCAAGATGGGGGGATCTCCGATCAGCCCCAGCATTTT. Translating it yields CASSQDGGISDQPQHF.

CDR3 bases: TGCGCCAGCAGCAAGAGGACGGACTACTATGGCTACACCTTC. Its translation: CASSKRTDYYGYTF. This chain joins TRBV4-3 and TRBJ1-2; D remains ambiguous. The CDR3 is made up of 14 amino acids. V dropped 5 bases and J dropped 3 bases, with 13 bases sitting between them. Germline V gene lookup returns CDR1 LGHNA and CDR2 YSLEER.

The J gene is TRBJ1-4, the V gene TRBV5-1; 10 nucleotides agree with TRBD1. The CDR3 extends over 14 amino acids. Losses at the gene ends were 4 bases for V and 7 bases for J; bases not matched to a gene: 4. Per germline, CDR1 SGHRS and CDR2 YFSETQ. CDR3 region: CASSRDRGGEKLFF. The CDR3 DNA sequence: TGCGCCAGCAGCCGGGACAGGGGAGGTGAAAAACTGTTTTTT.

The chain is built from TRBV6-5 and TRBJ2-5; D is perhaps TRBD1 (5 bases). The V and J ends lost 6 bases and 4 bases respectively, with 12 bases between them. Germline loops: CDR1 MNHEY, CDR2 SVGAGI. This CDR3 has 13 amino acids. The CDR3 here is CASRSSQGETQYF. The CDR3 DNA reads TGTGCCAGCAGATCGTCTCAGGGAGAGACCCAGTACTTC.

The chain employs TRBV4-3 and TRBJ1-2; D ambiguous. The CDR3 totals 13 residues. Germline values: CDR1 LGHNA, CDR2 YSLEER. V shed 0 bases and J shed 7 bases, with 9 bases lying between them. For the CDR3, the DNA is TGCGCCAGCAGCCAAGATGTTGAAGCTGGCTACACCTTC. It codes for CASSQDVEAGYTF.

The V gene is TRBV5-1, the J gene TRBJ1-2; 7 bases map to TRBD1. Trimming took 4 bases from V and 2 from J; bases not matched to a gene: 8. In germline, CDR1 is SGHRS, CDR2 YFSETQ. CDR3 size: 15 residues. CDR3 coding DNA: TGCGCCAGCAGCGGATGGGACAGAACGAACTATGGCTACACCTTC. This encodes CASSGWDRTNYGYTF.

The chain uses TRBV9 and TRBJ2-1; 10 bases are a match to TRBD2. J was trimmed by 8 bases and V by 3 bases; bases with no gene match: 17. Germline assignment: CDR1 SGDLS and CDR2 YYNGEE. The CDR3 consists of 18 residues. The CDR3 loop is CASSESGGARSRGYEQFF. CDR3 in DNA: TGTGCCAGCAGCGAAAGCGGGGGGGCCCGCAGCAGAGGGTATGAGCAGTTCTTC.

The chain uses TRBV6-5 and TRBJ1-2, with a possible D match to TRBD1 (5 bases). The V gene lost 2 bases and the J gene lost 4 bases, with 17 bases spanning the gap. This CDR3 contains 16 residues. Germline CDR1 is MNHEY and CDR2 is SVGAGI. The DNA for the CDR3 is TGTGCCAGCAGTTACGGGGCCCGGGTGGAGGGCTATGGCTACACCTTC. The encoded protein is CASSYGARVEGYGYTF.

In nucleotides, the CDR3 is TGCGCCAGCAGCCAAGATTTTAAGCGGTCCACAGATACGCAGTATTTT. Translating it yields CASSQDFKRSTDTQYF. This rearrangement joins TRBV4-3 to TRBJ2-3; perhaps TRBD2 as D (5 bases). The germline V gene encodes CDR1 LGHNA and CDR2 YSLEER. Between the trimmed V and J ends, which lost 0 bases and 2 bases, there was a span of 12 bases. The CDR3 covers 16 residues.

The table lists this clone with a count of one. The chain recombines TRBV19 with TRBJ1-1, with D maybe TRBD1 (6 bases). This CDR3 spans 14 amino acids. V was shortened by 7 bases and J by 6 bases, with 18 bases between the two germline ends. The germline V gene has CDR1 LNHDA and CDR2 SQIVND (reference sequence). For the CDR3, the DNA is TGTGCCAGTACCAGGGGTGGCGCAGACCCTGAAGCTTTCTTT. As protein: CASTRGGADPEAFF.

The chain carries TRBV6-1 and TRBJ2-1; 9 bases are shared with TRBD2. CDR1 is MNHNS and CDR2 is SASEGT in the germline V gene. The CDR3 runs to 14 residues. Unmatched junction bases numbered 8, after V lost 7 bases and J lost 7 bases. CDR3 protein: CASTRGGAGNEQFF. The CDR3 nucleotides are TGTGCCAGCACCCGCGGGGGGGCCGGAAATGAGCAGTTCTTC.

As concerns this clone: The junction and the germline gene differ at one end; a read error may be behind it. The chain uses TRBV7-7 and TRBJ2-1; the match to TRBD2 covers 8 bases. Germline V gene sequence: CDR1 SSHAT, CDR2 FNYEAQ (reference sequence). The CDR3 extends over 14 amino acids. In DNA form, the CDR3 reads TGTGCTAGCAGCTTTAATAGCGGGGACAATGAGCAGTTCTTC. Amino acid sequence: CASSFNSGDNEQFF.

This clone was seen more than once but under ten times. The chain uses TRBV10-3 and TRBJ1-4, with D tentatively TRBD1 (6 bases). The germline gives CDR1 ENHRY, CDR2 SYGVKD. The length of the CDR3 is 15 residues. Trimming removed 0 bases at V and 7 bases at J, with 12 bases between. As DNA, the CDR3 is TGTGCCATCAGTGAGTCTCAGGGGAGACTTGAAAAACTGTTTTTT. It is translated as CAISESQGRLEKLFF.

The gene calls are TRBV15 and TRBJ1-1, with D perhaps matching TRBD1 (6 bases). Trimming cost V 3 bases and J 1 base, with 15 bases left between them. The germline V gene has CDR1 LNHNV and CDR2 YYDKDF (reference sequence). The CDR3 is made up of 16 amino acids. The CDR3 DNA reads TGTGCCACCAGCAGTGTACCTCTGACAGGGAACACTGAAGCTTTCTTT. Its protein product is CATSSVPLTGNTEAFF.

The sample holds many counts of this clone. The chain couples TRBV5-1 to TRBJ2-3, with 10 nucleotides matching TRBD2. Looked up from germline, CDR1 is SGHRS and CDR2 is YFSETQ. Germline trimming cut 0 bases from V and 6 bases from J; bases unmatched to any gene: 7. The CDR3 covers 16 residues. For the CDR3, the DNA is TGCGCCAGCAGCTTGGTAGCGGGGGGTCCCCAGGATACGCAGTATTTT. Its translation: CASSLVAGGPQDTQYF.

This chain uses TRBV18 with TRBJ1-1; a weak D match, TRBD1 (6 bases). There are 12 residues in the CDR3. From germline, CDR1 is KGHSH and CDR2 LQKENI. V lost 2 bases to trimming and J lost 9 bases, with 10 bases between them. For the CDR3, the DNA is TGTGCCAGCTCACCAAGGACAGATCAAGCTTTCTTT. Translated, it gives CASSPRTDQAFF.

The V call is TRBV7-9, the J call TRBJ1-1; 8 positions agree with TRBD1. V dropped 1 base and J dropped 10; count of bases not matched to a gene: 2. This CDR3 is built from 12 residues. The germline gives CDR1 SEHNR, CDR2 FQNEAQ (reference sequence). CDR3 in amino acids: CASSLDDRGAFF. CDR3 in DNA: TGTGCCAGCAGCTTAGATGACAGGGGAGCTTTCTTT. Variable domain in full (rest from reference TRBV7-9 and TRBJ1-1): DTGVSQNPRHKITKRGQNVTFRCDPISEHNRLYWYRQTLGQGPEFLTYFQNEAQLEKSRLLSDRFSAERPKGSFSTLEIQRTEQGDSAMYLCASSLDDRGAFFGQGTRLTVV.

This clone was seen a few times. The chain is built from TRBV5-4 and TRBJ2-2; weak D call: TRBD2 (6 bases). The germline V and J ends were trimmed by 5 bases and 2 bases, with 7 bases remaining between them. This CDR3 is built from 13 residues. Germline lookup yields CDR1 SGHNT and CDR2 YYREEE (reference sequence). CDR3 in amino acids: CASRGGNTGELFF. The CDR3 coding sequence is TGTGCCAGCAGGGGGGGTAACACCGGGGAGCTGTTTTTT.

The V call is TRBV9, the J call TRBJ1-2, with TRBD1 matching over 7 bases. CDR3 size: 15 residues. J gave up 0 bases and V 4 bases, and 6 bases lay outside the gene matches. Per germline, CDR1 SGDLS and CDR2 YYNGEE. CDR3 in DNA: TGTGCCAGCAGCCCGCGGGACAGTTCTAACTATGGCTACACCTTC. Encoded protein: CASSPRDSSNYGYTF.

The chain employs TRBV2 and TRBJ2-3, with D possibly being TRBD2 (5 bases). Germline V gives CDR1 SNHLY, CDR2 FYNNEI. With 4 bases removed from V and 4 bases from J, the gap between germline ends came to 9 bases. The CDR3 extends over 13 amino acids. CDR3 coding DNA: TGTGCCAGCAGTGCTGAGGGTGCAGATACGCAGTATTTT. Protein sequence: CASSAEGADTQYF.

Written as DNA, the CDR3 is TGTGCCAGCAGTGAACAAGACAGCTTGAACACTGAAGCTTTCTTT. It translates to CASSEQDSLNTEAFF. V is TRBV25-1 and J is TRBJ1-1; TRBD1 might be the D (5 bases). V lost 2 bases and J lost 0, with 10 bases in between. Germline assignment: CDR1 MGHDK and CDR2 SYGVNS. The CDR3 has 15 residues.

This clone occurred a few times. The V and J genes are TRBV5-4 and TRBJ1-5, with 7 bases identical to TRBD1. This CDR3 comprises 17 residues. The V gene end was trimmed by 4 bases and the J gene end by 0 bases; junction bases not matched to a gene: 10. The germline V gene encodes CDR1 SGHNT and CDR2 YYREEE (reference sequence). The CDR3 loop is CASSDGGGTYSNQPQHF. The CDR3 DNA reads as TGTGCCAGCAGCGATGGAGGGGGCACGTATAGCAATCAGCCCCAGCATTTT.

This chain joins TRBV11-2 and TRBJ1-6, with 10 bases aligning to TRBD1. The germline V gene encodes CDR1 SGHAT and CDR2 FQNNGV. The V and J ends lost 5 bases and 0 bases, in that order; junction bases with no gene match: 1. The CDR3 covers 16 residues. The CDR3 is CASSRTGGSYNSPLHF. CDR3 DNA sequence: TGTGCCAGCAGCAGGACAGGGGGCTCCTATAATTCACCCCTCCACTTT. Using reference TRBV11-2 and TRBJ1-6 for the parts outside the CDR3, the full variable domain is EAGVAQSPRYKIIEKRQSVAFWCNPISGHATLYWYQQILGQGPKLLIQFQNNGVVDDSQLPKDRFSAERLKGVDSTLKIQPAKLEDSAVYLCASSRTGGSYNSPLHFGNGTRLTVT.

This clone was detected a few times. CDR3 residues: CASSVSTSVVETQYF. In DNA, the CDR3 is TGTGCCAGCAGCGTATCGACTAGCGTGGTCGAGACCCAGTACTTC. V and J are TRBV9 and TRBJ2-5, with 8 nucleotides matching TRBD2. The V segment lost 1 base and the J segment 5 bases; nucleotides outside the gene matches: 7. Germline V gene data show CDR1 as SGDLS and CDR2 as YYNGEE. CDR3 length: 15 amino acids.

The CDR3 sequence is CASKQAGEYGYTF. The CDR3 region has the DNA TGTGCCAGCAAACAGGCAGGGGAGTATGGCTACACCTTC. V and J are TRBV2 and TRBJ1-2; D might be TRBD1 (6 bases). Germline V gene lookup returns CDR1 SNHLY and CDR2 FYNNEI. The CDR3 is made up of 13 amino acids. The germline V and J ends were trimmed by 7 bases and 5 bases, with 14 bases remaining between them.